Presented here are 28 T cell receptor beta chains from one specimen sequenced in a study of a mutant IDH1 vaccine in newly diagnosed glioma. Sequencing used immunoSEQ multiplex PCR; TCRdb keeps in-frame clones, though not all of them. The sample lists 110,000 or so clones, 90% occurring once. The sample's time point: week 11, during vaccination. The vaccine gave 300 ug of a 20-mer mutant IDH1 peptide subcutaneously per dose. The antigens these receptors bind are not known. The sequencing used PBMCs, collected from a glioma patient whose treatment included an IDH1 peptide vaccine. The source is a woman between 45 and 60 years old with glioma.

The chain couples TRBV12-5 to TRBJ1-1; D is unresolved. The V end lost 6 bases, the J end lost 1 base, and 9 bases lay between the germline ends. This CDR3 region has 13 residues. The germline gives CDR1 LGHNT, CDR2 FRNRAP. CDR3 sequence: CASGLNWNTEAFF. CDR3 in DNA: TGTGCTAGTGGCCTCAATTGGAACACTGAAGCTTTCTTT.

V gene TRBV6-4 combines with J gene TRBJ2-1; TRBD2 aligns across 10 bases. The junction had 5 bases not matched to a gene; V was cut back by 0 bases and J by 9 bases. Germline V gene sequence: CDR1 MRHNA, CDR2 SNTAGT. There are 15 residues in the CDR3. The CDR3 coding sequence is TGTGCCAGCAGTGACTCGGGTCTAGCGGGAGTTGAGCAGTTCTTC. Protein: CASSDSGLAGVEQFF.

The rearrangement uses TRBV11-2 and TRBJ2-7; no reliable D call. The V and J ends lost 2 bases and 0 bases respectively, with 8 bases between them. CDR1 is SGHAT, CDR2 FQNNGV, per germline. The CDR3 has 14 residues. The CDR3 DNA sequence: TGTGCCAGCAGCTTAATGGCGAGCTCCTACGAGCAGTACTTC. Protein: CASSLMASSYEQYF.

This chain connects TRBV27 to TRBJ2-5, with 8 nucleotides matching TRBD2. Germline CDR1 and CDR2: MNHEY and SMNVEV (reference sequence). The junction had 4 bases not matched to a gene; V was cut back by 3 bases and J by 1 base. The length of the CDR3 is 15 residues. The CDR3 region is CASSLGGLGQETQYF. The CDR3 region has the DNA TGTGCCAGCAGTTTGGGGGGACTAGGCCAAGAGACCCAGTACTTC.

CDR3 coding DNA: TGTGCCAGTGAAGGGGGAGTCGGCTCCTACGAGCAGTACTTC. It encodes CASEGGVGSYEQYF. This chain joins TRBV2 and TRBJ2-7; TRBD1 is a possible D gene (6 bases). The CDR3 is 14 amino acids. V was cut by 9 bases and J by 0 bases, with 15 bases left in between. Germline loops: CDR1 SNHLY, CDR2 FYNNEI.

Turning to this clone: One junction end does not reproduce the germline sequence, and a read error may be involved. The chain carries TRBV5-1 and TRBJ2-1, with 10 bases matching TRBD1. The CDR3 has 14 residues. Germline CDR1 is SGHRS and CDR2 is YFSETQ. The CDR3 DNA reads as TGTGCCAGCACCGGGACAGGGGTCGGCAATGAGCAGTTCTTC. Translating gives CASTGTGVGNEQFF.

J is TRBJ1-5 and V is TRBV15, with D possibly being TRBD1 (5 bases). With 0 bases removed from V and 6 bases from J, the gap between germline ends came to 12 bases. Germline CDR1 is LNHNV and CDR2 is YYDKDF (reference sequence). This CDR3 has 15 amino acids. CDR3 amino acids: CATSRDRQGTQPQHF. The CDR3 DNA reads TGTGCCACCAGCAGAGATAGGCAGGGCACTCAGCCCCAGCATTTT.

The gene calls are TRBV9 and TRBJ1-4; the match to TRBD1 covers 7 bases. The CDR3 sequence is 14 residues long. The germline gives CDR1 SGDLS, CDR2 YYNGEE. The V segment lost 0 bases and the J segment 10 bases; nucleotides outside the gene matches: 6. CDR3 bases: TGTGCCAGCAGCGTAGGTGACAGGGCGGGAAAACTGTTTTTT. The encoded protein is CASSVGDRAGKLFF.

The chain has TRBV11-3 and TRBJ2-7; D is ambiguous. Germline loops: CDR1 SGHNT, CDR2 YENEEA. The CDR3 contains 13 residues. V was pared by 5 bases and J by 5 bases, with 13 bases between. CDR3 DNA: TGTGCCAGCAGCAAAACAAGGGTCGACGAGCAGTACTTC. The encoded protein is CASSKTRVDEQYF.

The chain uses TRBV6-1 and TRBJ2-3; possible D gene TRBD2, 6 bases. V dropped 1 base and J dropped 7 bases, with 15 bases sitting between them. Germline V gene lookup returns CDR1 MNHNS and CDR2 SASEGT. This CDR3 is built from 15 residues. The CDR3 loop reads CASSEGRGPGNTQYF. As DNA, the CDR3 is TGTGCCAGCAGTGAAGGGCGGGGCCCGGGGAATACGCAGTATTTT.

The chain links TRBV7-9 to TRBJ2-7, with a tentative D call TRBD1 (7 bases). Per germline, CDR1 SEHNR and CDR2 FQNEAQ (reference sequence). The CDR3 runs 16 residues. V was trimmed by 5 bases and J by 5 bases, leaving 22 bases between them. The CDR3, as DNA: TGTGCCAGCAGCCCTCAAGCGGGCAGGGGGATCCACGAGCAGTACTTC. The encoded protein is CASSPQAGRGIHEQYF.

The sample holds a few counts of this clone. The chain links TRBV7-9 to TRBJ1-1; no clear D gene. Trimming left V 5 bases short and J 1 base short, with 11 bases between. The germline gives CDR1 SEHNR, CDR2 FQNEAQ (reference sequence). The CDR3 has 14 amino acids. The CDR3 here is CASSPRSGNTEAFF. Here the CDR3 DNA reads TGTGCCAGCAGCCCAAGGAGCGGGAACACTGAAGCTTTCTTT.

The chain carries TRBV10-3 and TRBJ2-5; D is possibly TRBD2 (6 bases). The V and J ends lost 0 bases and 5 bases respectively, with 10 bases between them. Germline-derived CDR1 and CDR2 are ENHRY and SYGVKD. The CDR3 totals 14 residues. DNA of the CDR3: TGTGCCATCAGTGAGTCGACGGGAGAGGAGACCCAGTACTTC. This translates into CAISESTGEETQYF.

This chain joins TRBV19 and TRBJ2-7; the match to TRBD2 covers 15 bases. Germline values: CDR1 LNHDA, CDR2 SQIVND (reference sequence). This CDR3 region has 16 residues. The junction had 4 bases not matched to a gene; V was cut back by 5 bases and J by 2 bases. This CDR3 is CASSSGTSGGTYEQYF. DNA of the CDR3: TGTGCCAGTAGTTCTGGGACTAGCGGGGGGACCTACGAGCAGTACTTC. Based on the CDR3 plus reference TRBV19 and TRBJ2-7, the full variable domain is DGGITQSPKYLFRKEGQNVTLSCEQNLNHDAMYWYRQDPGQGLRLIYYSQIVNDFQKGDIAEGYSVSREKKESFPLTVTSAQKNPTAFYLCASSSGTSGGTYEQYFGPGTRLTVT.

The chain combines TRBV6-5 with TRBJ2-1, with 7 bases aligning to TRBD1. The V gene's germline CDR1 is MNHEY and CDR2 SVGAGI. Losses at the gene ends were 5 bases for V and 3 bases for J; bases not matched to a gene: 1. The CDR3 spans 13 residues. The CDR3 sequence: CASSRDSYNEQFF. In DNA, the CDR3 is TGTGCCAGCAGTAGGGACAGCTACAATGAGCAGTTCTTC.

This chain joins TRBV5-6 and TRBJ2-1; D is perhaps TRBD2 (6 bases). The germline V gene has CDR1 SGHDT and CDR2 YYEEEE. Trimming took off 4 bases at V and 9 bases at J, with 14 bases between the two ends. The CDR3 totals 13 residues. DNA for the CDR3: TGTGCCAGCAGCCTCTCAACTAGCACTGAGCAGTTCTTC. Translation gives CASSLSTSTEQFF.

This clone was observed once. The CDR3, as DNA: TGTGCCAGCAGCCCCGGACTAGCGGGAGGGCGCGGCACAGATACGCAGTATTTT. Translated, it gives CASSPGLAGGRGTDTQYF. The V call is TRBV9, the J call TRBJ2-3; TRBD2 matches 15 bases. V dropped 4 bases and J dropped 1; count of bases not matched to a gene: 7. This CDR3 has 18 amino acids. Per germline, CDR1 SGDLS and CDR2 YYNGEE. Full variable domain (rest looked up from reference TRBV9 and TRBJ2-3): DSGVTQTPKHLITATGQRVTLRCSPRSGDLSVYWYQQSLDQGLQFLIQYYNGEERAKGNILERFSAQQFPDLHSELNLSSLELGDSALYFCASSPGLAGGRGTDTQYFGPGTRLTVL.

The chain is built from TRBV27 and TRBJ2-7; the match to TRBD2 covers 8 bases. This CDR3 is built from 15 residues. J gave up 1 base and V 3 bases, and 5 bases lay outside the gene matches. Germline assignment: CDR1 MNHEY and CDR2 SMNVEV (reference sequence). The CDR3 sequence: CASSLKASGSYEQYF. DNA for the CDR3: TGTGCCAGCAGTTTGAAAGCTAGCGGGTCCTACGAGCAGTACTTC.

A few counts support this clone. V usage is TRBV4-1 and J usage is TRBJ1-5; D ambiguous. V lost 0 bases, J lost 1 base, and 13 bases lay in between. CDR1 is MGHRA and CDR2 is YSYEKL in the germline V gene. The CDR3 covers 17 residues. The DNA for the CDR3 is TGCGCCAGCAGCCAAGAAGTCTCGGTAGGGAGCAATCAGCCCCAGCATTTT. This encodes CASSQEVSVGSNQPQHF.

The gene calls are TRBV28 and TRBJ2-7, with D tentatively TRBD1 or TRBD2 (5 bases each). V was clipped by 5 bases and J by 12 bases, with 20 bases between them. This CDR3 region has 13 residues. Germline V gene data show CDR1 as MDHEN and CDR2 as SYDVKM. CDR3 region: CASSTVRGPRRYF. DNA for the CDR3: TGTGCCAGCAGTACCGTGAGGGGACCGCGGCGGTACTTC. Looking up the rest from reference TRBV28 and TRBJ2-7 gives the full variable domain: DVKVTQSSRYLVKRTGEKVFLECVQDMDHENMFWYRQDPGLGLRLIYFSYDVKMKEKGDIPEGYSVSREKKERFSLILESASTNQTSMYLCASSTVRGPRRYFGPGTRLTVT.

The chain couples TRBV28 to TRBJ1-5; D uncertain. V lost 2 bases and J lost 7, with 6 bases in between. Germline V gene data show CDR1 as MDHEN and CDR2 as SYDVKM. This CDR3 has 12 amino acids. The CDR3 bases are TGTGCCAGCAGTTTACCCTCCCAGCCCCAGCATTTT. It specifies CASSLPSQPQHF.

The rearrangement links TRBV7-8 to TRBJ2-5; 7 nucleotides match TRBD1. This CDR3 has 15 residues. V gave up 8 bases and J gave up 2 bases; unmatched junction bases: 11. Germline CDR1 is SGHVS and CDR2 is FQNEAQ. Here the CDR3 DNA reads TGTGCCAGCCGCCTGGGGACAGCGGCGCAAGAGACCCAGTACTTC. Its protein product is CASRLGTAAQETQYF.

The chain uses TRBV27 and TRBJ1-2; D remains unclear. The CDR3 is 15 amino acids. Trimming pared 4 bases from V and 2 bases from J, leaving 14 bases between. CDR1 MNHEY and CDR2 SMNVEV come from the germline V gene (reference sequence). The CDR3 spells CASSSTPTPNYGYTF. CDR3 sequence (DNA): TGTGCCAGCAGTTCCACCCCGACACCCAACTATGGCTACACCTTC.

This clone was recorded once. The CDR3, as DNA: TGTGCCAGCAGGAGACTCCGGGGACAAGAGACCCAGTACTTC. Protein: CASRRLRGQETQYF. V and J are TRBV6-1 and TRBJ2-5, with D possibly matching TRBD2 (5 bases). V lost 6 bases to trimming and J lost 2 bases, with 13 bases between them. CDR3 length equals 14 residues. CDR1 MNHNS and CDR2 SASEGT come from the germline V gene.

The chain links TRBV15 to TRBJ2-5; 14 bases agree with TRBD2. There are 18 residues in the CDR3. The germline gives CDR1 LNHNV, CDR2 YYDKDF (reference sequence). Unmatched junction bases numbered 12, after V lost 0 bases and J lost 9 bases. The CDR3 loop is CATSREMGLAGEEMAQYF. Written as DNA, the CDR3 is TGTGCCACCAGCAGAGAGATGGGACTAGCGGGAGAGGAGATGGCCCAGTACTTC. Combining the CDR3 with reference TRBV15 and TRBJ2-5 gives the whole variable domain DAMVIQNPRYQVTQFGKPVTLSCSQTLNHNVMYWYQQKSSQAPKLLFHYYDKDFNNEADTPDNFQSRRPNTSFCFLDIRSPGLGDTAMYLCATSREMGLAGEEMAQYFGPGTRLLVL.

This chain connects TRBV4-1 to TRBJ1-2; D possibly corresponds to TRBD1 (6 bases). The CDR3 is 15 amino acids. CDR1 and CDR2 (germline): MGHRA, YSYEKL. The ends were cut back, 0 bases at V and 4 bases at J, with 12 bases in the middle. The DNA of the CDR3 is TGCGCCAGCAGCCAAGATCGTGACAGGACCTATGGCTACACCTTC. As protein: CASSQDRDRTYGYTF.

The chain is built from TRBV11-2 and TRBJ1-1, with D unresolved. Germline V gives CDR1 SGHAT, CDR2 FQNNGV. This CDR3 is built from 12 residues. The ends were cut back, 4 bases at V and 8 bases at J, with 11 bases in the middle. The CDR3 loop reads CASSSSLTEAFF. The CDR3 DNA reads TGTGCCAGCAGCTCCAGTTTAACAGAAGCTTTCTTT.

The DNA of the CDR3 is TGCGCCAGCAGCCGACCGGACAGCCACACTGAAGCTTTCTTT. It codes for CASSRPDSHTEAFF. The chain carries TRBV5-1 and TRBJ1-1; TRBD1 might be the D (6 bases). Per the germline V gene, CDR1 is SGHRS and CDR2 is YFSETQ. V lost 4 bases, J lost 3 bases, and 13 bases lay in between. This CDR3 comprises 14 residues.